The clone carrying this TCR beta chain has at least ten counts. Trimming took off 7 bases at V and 9 bases at J, with 16 bases between the two ends. The CDR3 has 12 amino acids. Germline CDR1 reads MNHEY; CDR2 reads SVGAGI. TCRdb processed the RT-PCR reads anew with MiXCR; each CDR3 protein has one entry. The sample yields about 700,000 distinct CDR3 sequences, 14% seen once. The receptor was isolated from a female donor in good health, serving as a healthy control. The sample taken for sequencing was memory CD4+ T cells from blood. This chain uses TRBV6-5 with TRBJ2-7; perhaps TRBD2 as D (6 bases). CDR3 protein: CASTLDGGRQYF. For the CDR3, the DNA is TGTGCCAGCACCTTGGATGGAGGGCGGCAGTACTTC.